These T cell receptor beta chains were read from a single sample in a study of prognosis after radiotherapy for stage I lung cancer. TCRdb independently ran MiXCR on the multiplex PCR reads; one entry per CDR3 protein. The sample lists about 35,000 distinct CDR3 sequences; 30% to 35% were seen once. The source material was PBMCs, sampled before or after stereotactic body radiation therapy (not recorded which). The receptors derive from a donor over 45 with non-small cell lung cancer. The CDR3 runs from the conserved cysteine through the conserved F or W. Each record gives: J gene, D gene, V gene, clone size, CDR3 DNA, CDR3 protein. D genes are given only for firm matches. Size tells how often a clone was seen (once, few, many) or the class of an expanded clone, and some rows leave it out.

j_call: TRBJ1-5; d_call: -; v_call: TRBV7-2; clone_size: -; cdr3_nt: TGTGCCAGCAGCTTAGAAGGGCGAGAGGCTCAGCCCCAGCATTTT; cdr3_aa: CASSLEGREAQPQHF
j_call: TRBJ2-2; d_call: -; v_call: TRBV6-1; clone_size: medium-sized; cdr3_nt: TGTGCCAGCAGCGACCCCGGGGGGAACACCGGGGAGCTGTTTTTT; cdr3_aa: CASSDPGGNTGELFF
j_call: TRBJ2-7; d_call: TRBD1; v_call: TRBV5-1; clone_size: many; cdr3_nt: TGCGCCAGCAAACCCGGACAGGAGGCCTACGAGCAGTACTTC; cdr3_aa: CASKPGQEAYEQYF
j_call: TRBJ1-1; d_call: -; v_call: TRBV5-1; clone_size: many; cdr3_nt: TGCGCCAGCAGCTTAGGGGGAGTGAACACTGAAGCTTTCTTT; cdr3_aa: CASSLGGVNTEAFF
j_call: TRBJ2-2; d_call: -; v_call: TRBV6-1; clone_size: medium-sized; cdr3_nt: TGTGCCAGCCGACAGCTTCCGAACACCGGGGAGCTGTTTTTT; cdr3_aa: CASRQLPNTGELFF
j_call: TRBJ2-7; d_call: -; v_call: TRBV20-1; clone_size: many; cdr3_nt: TGCAGTGCTAGTTGGAGACTCAGCTCCTACGAGCAGTACTTC; cdr3_aa: CSASWRLSSYEQYF
j_call: TRBJ2-3; d_call: TRBD1; v_call: TRBV7-3; clone_size: -; cdr3_nt: TGTGCCAGCAGCCGGGACAGGGACCCAGATACGCAGTATTTT; cdr3_aa: CASSRDRDPDTQYF
j_call: TRBJ1-2; d_call: -; v_call: TRBV7-2; clone_size: many; cdr3_nt: TGTGCCAGCAGCCCCCCCGGACAGCCTTATACCTTC; cdr3_aa: CASSPPGQPYTF
j_call: TRBJ1-1; d_call: -; v_call: TRBV11-2; clone_size: -; cdr3_nt: TGTGCCAGCAGCTACCGGCCGGGTAGCACTGAAGCTTTCTTT; cdr3_aa: CASSYRPGSTEAFF
j_call: TRBJ1-2; d_call: -; v_call: TRBV30; clone_size: many; cdr3_nt: TGTGCCTGGAGTAGGGAAGGGGCTACTAACTATGGCTACACCTTC; cdr3_aa: CAWSREGATNYGYTF